This T cell receptor beta chain was sequenced in a study of OX40 agonist ivuxolimab in advanced cancers. About the research overall: Dosing consisted of intravenous ivuxolimab at 0.01 to 10 mg/kg every 2 weeks. Of the participants, approximately 38% had some prior anti-PD-1, anti-PD-L1 or anti-CTLA-4 therapy, which was allowed.

Sampled blood was obtained at baseline, cycle 4 day 1, and cycle 7 day 1. The length of the CDR3 is 15 residues. V was cut by 6 bases and J by 2 bases, with 11 bases left in between. Germline V gene data show CDR1 as MDHEN and CDR2 as SYDVKM. Assay used: immunoSEQ multiplex PCR; TCRdb lists only in-frame clones, some missing. The data contain more than 60,000 clones, around 81% of them seen just once; the ten biggest clones take up approximately 4.8%. The sample was CD4+ or CD8+ T cells sorted from blood, taken in a trial of the OX40 agonist ivuxolimab. This TCR derives from an adult with an advanced solid tumor such as melanoma, head and neck, liver or kidney cancer. The chain uses TRBV28 and TRBJ2-6, with D unclear. The CDR3 loop reads CASRKTYPGANVLTF. The CDR3 DNA follows: TGTGCCAGCAGGAAAACTTACCCTGGGGCCAACGTCCTGACTTTC.